These 8 T cell receptor beta chains were sequenced from one sample in a study of T cell responses to AZD1222 COVID-19 vaccine. Libraries were prepared by immunoSEQ multiplex PCR; TCRdb keeps only in-frame clonotypes and omits some of them. Among approximately 190,000 clones, roughly 92% were seen once, and the ten largest hold 1% to 1.5%. The sequencing used peripheral blood, collected on day 0 of AZD1222 vaccination. The receptor source for this set is an adult in good health.

This chain connects TRBV4-1 to TRBJ1-1; D possibly corresponds to TRBD1 (5 bases). The CDR3 has 16 residues. Trimming took 6 bases from V and 3 from J, leaving 20 bases between them. Germline-derived CDR1 and CDR2 are MGHRA and YSYEKL. CDR3 amino acids: CASSPALGVDYTEAFF. CDR3 sequence (DNA): TGCGCCAGCAGTCCCGCCCTGGGGGTTGATTACACTGAAGCTTTCTTT.

The V gene is TRBV7-9, the J gene TRBJ1-1; TRBD1 agrees at 7 bases. V was clipped by 0 bases and J by 3 bases; unmatched bases: 7. The CDR3 length is 16 residues. The germline V gene has CDR1 SEHNR and CDR2 FQNEAQ (reference sequence). CDR3 residues: CASSLAQGVPDTEAFF. The CDR3, as DNA: TGTGCCAGCAGCTTAGCGCAGGGGGTCCCCGACACTGAAGCTTTCTTT.

This clone was observed once. V gene TRBV5-1 combines with J gene TRBJ1-4; unclear D gene. The germline V gene encodes CDR1 SGHRS and CDR2 YFSETQ. The CDR3 contains 16 residues. V gave up 3 bases and J gave up 6 bases, with 18 bases separating them. As DNA, the CDR3 is TGCGCCAGCAGCTCTGCCGGGATTGGAGCGGATGAAAAACTGTTTTTT. It codes for CASSSAGIGADEKLFF.

V and J are TRBV7-2 and TRBJ2-1; TRBD1 matches at 8 bases. The V and J ends lost 5 bases and 6 bases, in that order; junction bases with no gene match: 9. This CDR3 comprises 15 residues. Looked up from germline, CDR1 is SGHTA and CDR2 is FQGNSA. CDR3 residues: CASSQPGTGINEQFF. The CDR3 DNA is TGTGCCAGCAGCCAGCCCGGGACAGGAATCAATGAGCAGTTCTTC.

For this clone: Within the sample, other DNA sequences also encode this same CDR3. CDR3 in DNA: TGTGCCAGCAGTAGACAGGGGGCACTAAATGAGCAGTTCTTC. Translating it yields CASSRQGALNEQFF. The chain joins TRBV6-5 to TRBJ2-1; 10 positions match TRBD1. Germline assignment: CDR1 MNHEY and CDR2 SVGAGI. There are 14 residues in the CDR3. Trimming cost V 5 bases and J 7 bases; bases outside gene matches: 5.

The chain combines TRBV12-3 or TRBV12-4 with TRBJ1-5; possibly TRBD1 for D (5 bases). The CDR3 covers 13 residues. V was trimmed by 3 bases and J by 16 bases, leaving 19 bases between them. The CDR3 loop reads CASSFGLRDREHF. CDR3 sequence (DNA): TGTGCCAGCAGTTTTGGGCTTCGGGACCGTGAACATTTT.

This clone was found once. The chain links TRBV7-9 to TRBJ1-1; 7 bases are shared with TRBD1. CDR1 is SEHNR and CDR2 is FQNEAQ in the germline V gene (reference sequence). This CDR3 comprises 14 residues. Losses at the gene ends were 5 bases for V and 4 bases for J; bases not matched to a gene: 7. Written as DNA, the CDR3 is TGTGCCAGCAGCGAGGGGGCGCGGGGCACTGAAGCTTTCTTT. It specifies CASSEGARGTEAFF.

The chain uses TRBV6-5 and TRBJ2-3, with no clear D. Germline assignment: CDR1 MNHEY and CDR2 SVGAGI. The CDR3 spans 11 residues. The V end was cut by 9 bases, the J end by 3 bases, with 7 bases between. The DNA for the CDR3 is TGTGCCAGTTGGTGGACAGATACGCAGTATTTT. As protein: CASWWTDTQYF.